This T cell receptor (beta chain) stems from a study of blood T cell repertoires in COVID-19. The wider study: COVID-19 samples collected from the United States, Italy and Spain covered acute and convalescent phases. T cells, B-cell-depleted T cells, or PBMCs provided the cDNA or gDNA that served as material.

In the study's own analysis: Nucleated cell number was recorded as an estimate derived from reference gene primer amplification. Produced via immunoSEQ multiplex PCR; TCRdb's table is partial and in-frame only. The D gene and trimming were derived from the DNA, and the V and J assignments and clone size from that table. Of roughly 190,000 clones listed, around nine tenths were seen once; the top ten hold roughly 21%. The germline gives CDR1 MNHEY, CDR2 SVGAGI. CDR3 length: 15 residues. V lost 11 bases, J lost 0 bases, and 14 bases lay in between. Material for sequencing was peripheral blood. The chain employs TRBV6-5 and TRBJ2-6; a possible D gene is TRBD2 (6 bases). The clonotype originates from a man aged 55-75 years with active or convalescent COVID-19. Here the CDR3 reads CASIGGASGANVLTF. The DNA for the CDR3 is TGTGCCTCGATTGGCGGGGCCTCTGGGGCCAACGTCCTGACTTTC.